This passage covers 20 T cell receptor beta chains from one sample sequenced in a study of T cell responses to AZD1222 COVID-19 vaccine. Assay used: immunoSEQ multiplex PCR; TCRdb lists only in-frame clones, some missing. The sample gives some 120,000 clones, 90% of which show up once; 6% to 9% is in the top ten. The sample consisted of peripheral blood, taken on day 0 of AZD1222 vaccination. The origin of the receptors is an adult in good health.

The CDR3: CASSLGLAGNEQFF. The DNA for the CDR3 is TGTGCCAGCAGTTTAGGGCTAGCTGGCAATGAGCAGTTCTTC. The chain is built from TRBV27 and TRBJ2-1; possible D gene TRBD2, 5 bases. V shed 2 bases and J shed 6 bases, with 11 bases lying between them. Germline V gene sequence: CDR1 MNHEY, CDR2 SMNVEV (reference sequence). The CDR3 has 14 amino acids.

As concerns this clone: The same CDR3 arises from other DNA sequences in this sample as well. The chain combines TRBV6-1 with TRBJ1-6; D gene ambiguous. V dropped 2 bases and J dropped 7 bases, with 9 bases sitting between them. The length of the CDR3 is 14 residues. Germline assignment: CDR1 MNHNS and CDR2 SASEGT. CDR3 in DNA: TGTGCCAGCAGTGAAAGGGATAGGAATTCACCCCTCCACTTT. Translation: CASSERDRNSPLHF.

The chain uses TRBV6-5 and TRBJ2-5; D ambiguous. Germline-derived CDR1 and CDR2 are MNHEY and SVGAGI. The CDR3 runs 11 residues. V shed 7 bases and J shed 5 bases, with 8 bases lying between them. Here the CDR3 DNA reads TGTGCCAGCACCCGCCAGGAGACCCAGTACTTC. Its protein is CASTRQETQYF.

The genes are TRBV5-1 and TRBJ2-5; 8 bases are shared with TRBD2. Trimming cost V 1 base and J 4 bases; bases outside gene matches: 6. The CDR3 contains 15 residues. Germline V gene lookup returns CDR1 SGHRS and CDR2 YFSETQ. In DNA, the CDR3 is TGCGCCAGCAGCTTGCCGGGAGGGCCGGGAGAGACCCAGTACTTC. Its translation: CASSLPGGPGETQYF.

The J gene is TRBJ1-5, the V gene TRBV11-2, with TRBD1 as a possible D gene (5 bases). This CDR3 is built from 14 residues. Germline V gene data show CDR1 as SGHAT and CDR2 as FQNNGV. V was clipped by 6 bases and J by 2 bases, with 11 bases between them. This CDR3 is CASSPVGGNQPQHF. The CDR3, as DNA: TGTGCCAGCAGTCCCGTGGGGGGCAATCAGCCCCAGCATTTT.

CDR3 region: CASSLGGSGRTYEQYF. In DNA, the CDR3 is TGTGCCAGCAGCCTCGGGGGTAGCGGGAGAACCTACGAGCAGTACTTC. The chain joins TRBV3-1 (or the pseudogene TRBV3-2) to TRBJ2-7, with 9 bases that match TRBD2. CDR1 LGHDT and CDR2 YNNKEL come from the germline V gene (reference sequence). V lost 4 bases, J lost 2 bases, and 9 bases stayed unmatched. The CDR3 runs to 16 residues.

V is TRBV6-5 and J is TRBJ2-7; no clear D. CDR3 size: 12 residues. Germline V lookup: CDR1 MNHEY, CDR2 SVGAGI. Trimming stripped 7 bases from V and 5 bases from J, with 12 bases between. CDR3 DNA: TGTGCCAGCATCTTCTTCGGTAACGAGCAGTACTTC. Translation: CASIFFGNEQYF.

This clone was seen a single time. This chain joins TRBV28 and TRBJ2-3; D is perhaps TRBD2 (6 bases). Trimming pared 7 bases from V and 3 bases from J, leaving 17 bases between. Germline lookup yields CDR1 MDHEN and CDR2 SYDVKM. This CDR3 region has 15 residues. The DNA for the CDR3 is TGTGCCAGCACCGGGGTTTGGCGGGAAACAGATACGCAGTATTTT. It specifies CASTGVWRETDTQYF. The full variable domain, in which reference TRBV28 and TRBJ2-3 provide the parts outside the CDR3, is DVKVTQSSRYLVKRTGEKVFLECVQDMDHENMFWYRQDPGLGLRLIYFSYDVKMKEKGDIPEGYSVSREKKERFSLILESASTNQTSMYLCASTGVWRETDTQYFGPGTRLTVL.

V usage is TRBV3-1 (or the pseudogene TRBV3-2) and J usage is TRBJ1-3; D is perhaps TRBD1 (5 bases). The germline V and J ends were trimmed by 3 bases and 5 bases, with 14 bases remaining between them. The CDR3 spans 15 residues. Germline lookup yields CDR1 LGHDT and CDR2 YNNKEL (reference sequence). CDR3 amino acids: CASSHFLRGRNTIYF. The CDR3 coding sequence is TGTGCCAGCAGCCACTTCCTTAGGGGACGAAACACCATATATTTT.

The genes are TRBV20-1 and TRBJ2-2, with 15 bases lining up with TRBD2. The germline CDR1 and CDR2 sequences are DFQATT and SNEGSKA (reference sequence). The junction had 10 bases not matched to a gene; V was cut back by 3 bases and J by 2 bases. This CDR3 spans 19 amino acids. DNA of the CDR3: TGCAGTGCTAGTCCCCCCGGGACTAGCGGGAGGAGAAACACCGGGGAGCTGTTTTTT. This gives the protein CSASPPGTSGRRNTGELFF.

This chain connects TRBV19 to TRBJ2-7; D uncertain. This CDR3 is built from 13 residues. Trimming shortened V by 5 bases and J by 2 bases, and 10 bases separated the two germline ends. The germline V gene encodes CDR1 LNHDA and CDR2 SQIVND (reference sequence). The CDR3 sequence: CASSETAAYEQYF. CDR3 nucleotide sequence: TGTGCCAGTAGTGAGACGGCAGCCTACGAGCAGTACTTC.

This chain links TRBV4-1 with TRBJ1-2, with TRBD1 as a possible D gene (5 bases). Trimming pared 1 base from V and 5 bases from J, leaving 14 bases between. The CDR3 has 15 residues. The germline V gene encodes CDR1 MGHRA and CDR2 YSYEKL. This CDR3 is CASSQGATGSYGYTF. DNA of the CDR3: TGCGCCAGCAGCCAAGGGGCAACAGGTAGTTATGGCTACACCTTC.

CDR3 region: CASSQAVGFNTEAFF. In DNA form, the CDR3 reads TGTGCCAGCTCACAAGCTGTCGGGTTCAACACTGAAGCTTTCTTT. The chain couples TRBV18 to TRBJ1-1, with no clear D. This CDR3 contains 15 residues. Trimming stripped 4 bases from V and 2 bases from J, with 14 bases between. The germline CDR1 and CDR2 sequences are KGHSH and LQKENI.

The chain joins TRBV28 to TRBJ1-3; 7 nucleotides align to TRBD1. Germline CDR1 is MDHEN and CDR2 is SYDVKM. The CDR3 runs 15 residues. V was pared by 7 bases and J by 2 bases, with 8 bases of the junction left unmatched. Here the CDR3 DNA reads TGTGCCAGCACCCAACCCAGGGGGGCTGGAAACACCATATATTTT. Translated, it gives CASTQPRGAGNTIYF.

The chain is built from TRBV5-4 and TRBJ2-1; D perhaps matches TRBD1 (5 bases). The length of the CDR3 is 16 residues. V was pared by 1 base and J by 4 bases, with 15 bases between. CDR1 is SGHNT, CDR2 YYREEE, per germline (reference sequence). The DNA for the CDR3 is TGTGCCAGCAGCTTGAGGGGTCAGGGTGGATACAATGAGCAGTTCTTC. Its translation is CASSLRGQGGYNEQFF. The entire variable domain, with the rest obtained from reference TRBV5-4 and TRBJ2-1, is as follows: ETGVTQSPTHLIKTRGQQVTLRCSSQSGHNTVSWYQQALGQGPQFIFQYYREEENGRGNFPPRFSGLQFPNYSSELNVNALELDDSALYLCASSLRGQGGYNEQFFGPGTRLTVL.

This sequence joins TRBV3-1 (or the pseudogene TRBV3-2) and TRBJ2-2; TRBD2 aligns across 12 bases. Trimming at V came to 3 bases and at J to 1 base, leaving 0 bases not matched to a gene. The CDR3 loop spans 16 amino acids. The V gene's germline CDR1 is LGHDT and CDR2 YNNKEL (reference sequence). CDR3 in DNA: TGTGCCAGCAGCCAGGGACTAGCGGGGAACACCGGGGAGCTGTTTTTT. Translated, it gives CASSQGLAGNTGELFF.

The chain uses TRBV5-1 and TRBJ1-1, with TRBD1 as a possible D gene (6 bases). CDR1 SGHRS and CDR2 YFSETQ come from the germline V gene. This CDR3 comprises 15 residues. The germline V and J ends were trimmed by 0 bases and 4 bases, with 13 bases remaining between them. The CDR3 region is CASSLGSQGGTEAFF. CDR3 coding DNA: TGCGCCAGCAGCTTGGGAAGCCAAGGGGGCACTGAAGCTTTCTTT.

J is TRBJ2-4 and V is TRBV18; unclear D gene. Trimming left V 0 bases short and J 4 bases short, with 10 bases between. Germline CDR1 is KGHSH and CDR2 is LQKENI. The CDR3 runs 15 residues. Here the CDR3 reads CASSPPSQQKNIQYF. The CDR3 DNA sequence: TGTGCCAGCTCACCACCAAGCCAGCAGAAAAACATTCAGTACTTC.

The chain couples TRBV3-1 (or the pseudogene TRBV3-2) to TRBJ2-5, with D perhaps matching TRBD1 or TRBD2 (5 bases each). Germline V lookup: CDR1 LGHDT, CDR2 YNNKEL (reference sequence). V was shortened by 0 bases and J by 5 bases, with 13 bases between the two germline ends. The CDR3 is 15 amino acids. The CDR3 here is CASSQDRGWGETQYF. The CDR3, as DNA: TGTGCCAGCAGCCAAGATAGAGGATGGGGGGAGACCCAGTACTTC.

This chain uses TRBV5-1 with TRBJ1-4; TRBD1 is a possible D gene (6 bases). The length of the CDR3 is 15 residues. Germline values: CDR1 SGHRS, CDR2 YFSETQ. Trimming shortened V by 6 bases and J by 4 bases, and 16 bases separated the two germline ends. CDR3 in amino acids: CASTDQTGGNEKLFF. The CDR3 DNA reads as TGCGCCAGCACCGACCAGACAGGTGGTAATGAAAAACTGTTTTTT. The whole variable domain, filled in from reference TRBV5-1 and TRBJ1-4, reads KAGVTQTPRYLIKTRGQQVTLSCSPISGHRSVSWYQQTPGQGLQFLFEYFSETQRNKGNFPGRFSGRQFSNSRSEMNVSTLELGDSALYLCASTDQTGGNEKLFFGSGTQLSVL.